Listed below are T cell receptor beta chains from one sample, sequenced in a study of blood T cell repertoires in COVID-19. Assay: immunoSEQ multiplex PCR; the TCRdb copy retains only in-frame clones and omits some. Of approximately 230,000 clones in the sample, around 82% were seen once. Sequencing was performed on peripheral blood. These receptor sequences come from a woman over 75 with active or convalescent COVID-19. Each CDR3 is given with its conserved first and last residue. A D gene is named only where the DNA matches it firmly. Where a row states a size, it is once, few, many or the class of an expanded clone; other rows omit it.

abundance	v_gene	d_gene	j_gene	CDR3nt	CDR3aa
NA	TRBV15	NA	TRBJ2-3	TGTGCCACCAGCAGGCGAAACACAGATACGCAGTATTTT	CATSRRNTDTQYF
NA	TRBV6-6	NA	TRBJ2-5	TGTGCCAGCAGCCGAGACGTCCAGGGGCGGGAGACCCAGTACTTC	CASSRDVQGRETQYF
NA	TRBV19	NA	TRBJ1-5	TGTGCCAGTAGTCCCCCCCCTCCAGGCAATCAGCCCCAGCATTTT	CASSPPPPGNQPQHF
few	TRBV28	TRBD1	TRBJ1-6	TGTGCCAGCAGTCTCGACAGGGTCTATAATTCACCCCTCCACTTT	CASSLDRVYNSPLHF
NA	TRBV29-1	NA	TRBJ2-1	TGCAGCGTTGAAGTAGTGGGGGAGGAGTATGAGCAGTTCTTC	CSVEVVGEEYEQFF
NA	TRBV30	NA	TRBJ1-5	TGTGCCTGGCAGAGCGGACCCGCTCTTAGCAATCAGCCCCAGCATTTT	CAWQSGPALSNQPQHF
NA	TRBV28	TRBD2	TRBJ2-4	TGTGCCAGCAGCAATCCGGGACTAGCGTACAACCCTGGGGGCAAAAACATTCAGTACTTC	CASSNPGLAYNPGGKNIQYF
NA	TRBV28	TRBD1	TRBJ1-6	TGTGCCAGCAGTTTAGGGACAGATAGTTCACCCCTCCACTTT	CASSLGTDSSPLHF
NA	TRBV10-3	NA	TRBJ1-1	TGTGCCACCGGTGGGGACTACACTGAAGCTTTCTTT	CATGGDYTEAFF
NA	TRBV19	NA	TRBJ1-3	TGTGCCAGTAAGGAAAATCCGGGAGGAAACACCATATATTTT	CASKENPGGNTIYF
NA	TRBV29-1	NA	TRBJ2-5	TGCAGCGTGCGGGACGCATGGACAGAGACCCAGTACTTC	CSVRDAWTETQYF
once	TRBV11-2	TRBD2	TRBJ2-7	TGTGCCAGCAGCTTGGCTAGCGGGACCTACGAGCAGTACTTC	CASSLASGTYEQYF
NA	TRBV30	NA	TRBJ1-1	TGTGCCTGGAGTGTACTAAAGAACACTGAAGCTTTCTTT	CAWSVLKNTEAFF
NA	TRBV5-1	NA	TRBJ1-1	TGCGCCAGCAATATAGGGGATACGTCTGAAGCTTTCTTT	CASNIGDTSEAFF
NA	TRBV5-6	TRBD1	TRBJ1-2	TGTGCCAGCAGCATGGACAGGGGGAACTATGGCTACACCTTC	CASSMDRGNYGYTF
NA	TRBV5-1	TRBD2	TRBJ2-7	TGCGCCAGCAGCCCGACTAGCGGGAGTTCCCACGAGCAGTACTTC	CASSPTSGSSHEQYF
NA	TRBV6-5	TRBD2	TRBJ2-3	TGTGCCAGCAGTACTAGCGGGGGGGCCGGGCGTACGCAGTATTTT	CASSTSGGAGRTQYF
NA	TRBV19	NA	TRBJ1-3	TGTGCCAGTACGGGGAGGGATACTGGAAACACCATATATTTT	CASTGRDTGNTIYF
NA	TRBV3-1/TRBV3-2	TRBD2	TRBJ2-3	TGTGCCAGCAGCCACTCGACTAGCGGGGGGGCGAATACGCAGTATTTT	CASSHSTSGGANTQYF
NA	TRBV28	TRBD2	TRBJ2-7	TGTGCCAGCAGTTTATTTAGTGGGGCTAGCGGGACCTACGAGCAGTACTTC	CASSLFSGASGTYEQYF
NA	TRBV5-1	NA	TRBJ1-6	TGCGCCAGCAGCCAAGCCCTGGAGGGGCGCTCCTATAATTCACCCCTCCACTTT	CASSQALEGRSYNSPLHF
NA	TRBV5-1	TRBD1	TRBJ2-7	TGCGCCAGCAGCTTGGACAGGGGCACCTACGAGCAGTACTTC	CASSLDRGTYEQYF
NA	TRBV7-8	NA	TRBJ1-6	TGTGCCAGCGGCTATAAAGTGGGCGCGGGCTCCTATAATTCACCCCTCCACTTT	CASGYKVGAGSYNSPLHF
NA	TRBV5-5	NA	TRBJ1-5	TGTGCCAGCAGCTTGACAATTAGCAATCAGCCCCAGCATTTT	CASSLTISNQPQHF
NA	TRBV19	NA	TRBJ2-7	TGTGCCAGTAGGCGAACAGTTCTTTCCTACGAGCAGTACTTC	CASRRTVLSYEQYF
once	TRBV24-1	TRBD1	TRBJ1-1	TGTGCCACCAGTGATAGGACAGGTCCCACTGAAGCTTTCTTT	CATSDRTGPTEAFF